The 16 T cell receptor beta chains in this list originate from one sample, sequenced in a study of blood T cell repertoires in COVID-19. TCRdb keeps only in-frame clones here, not all; method: immunoSEQ multiplex PCR. The table has tens of thousands of clones, about 73% seen once. Specimen: peripheral blood. The origin of the receptors is a woman in her seventies with acute or convalescent COVID-19.

Only a few counts were recorded for this clone. V gene TRBV3-1 (or the pseudogene TRBV3-2) combines with J gene TRBJ2-5; perhaps TRBD2 as D (6 bases). The CDR3 runs to 14 residues. V lost 5 bases and J lost 9, with 19 bases in between. Germline-derived CDR1 and CDR2 are LGHDT and YNNKEL (reference sequence). CDR3 bases: TGTGCCAGCAGCGTCGGGGGACCCGGTGTGGCCCAGTACTTC. Amino acids: CASSVGGPGVAQYF.

The V gene is TRBV27, the J gene TRBJ2-7; D unclear. V lost 5 bases and J 0 bases, leaving 8 bases between the germline ends. The CDR3 loop spans 13 amino acids. Germline CDR1 MNHEY, CDR2 SMNVEV (reference sequence). The CDR3 DNA reads TGTGCCAGCAGTAAACTCGCCTCCTACGAGCAGTACTTC. Its protein is CASSKLASYEQYF.

This clone has more than one count but fewer than ten. This CDR3 reads CASSPLQGPLSPLHF. In DNA form, the CDR3 reads TGCGCCAGCAGCCCATTACAGGGCCCTCTTTCACCCCTCCACTTT. This sequence joins TRBV4-1 and TRBJ1-6, with TRBD1 as a possible D gene (6 bases). The CDR3 has 15 amino acids. Trimming cost V 4 bases and J 9 bases, with 16 bases left between them. Per germline, CDR1 MGHRA and CDR2 YSYEKL.

This chain links TRBV5-1 with TRBJ1-1; D unresolved. CDR3 length: 13 amino acids. Germline V lookup: CDR1 SGHRS, CDR2 YFSETQ. Trimming cost V 5 bases and J 5 bases, with 13 bases left between them. CDR3 protein: CASSRGGYTEAFF. CDR3 DNA sequence: TGCGCCAGCAGTCGGGGAGGGTATACTGAAGCTTTCTTT.

The chain links TRBV2 to TRBJ1-5, with 7 nucleotides matching TRBD1. Germline V gene data show CDR1 as SNHLY and CDR2 as FYNNEI. V lost 6 bases, J lost 6 bases, and 11 bases stayed unmatched. The CDR3 extends over 15 amino acids. The CDR3 loop reads CASRHRGGSAQPQHF. The DNA for the CDR3 is TGTGCCAGCAGGCACAGGGGTGGGTCGGCTCAGCCCCAGCATTTT.

The V and J genes are TRBV11-3 and TRBJ2-3, with 7 bases lining up with TRBD1. The CDR3 covers 15 residues. Germline CDR1 and CDR2: SGHNT and YENEEA. The ends lost 1 base at V and 4 bases at J; junction bases unmatched: 5. The CDR3, as DNA: TGTGCCAGCAGCTTAGGAGTAGGGGGCCCAGATACGCAGTATTTT. Its translation is CASSLGVGGPDTQYF. Filled out from reference TRBV11-3 and TRBJ2-3, the complete variable domain reads EAGVVQSPRYKIIEKKQPVAFWCNPISGHNTLYWYLQNLGQGPELLIRYENEEAVDDSQLPKDRFSAERLKGVDSTLKIQPAELGDSAVYLCASSLGVGGPDTQYFGPGTRLTVL.

The rearrangement links TRBV12-3 or TRBV12-4 to TRBJ1-5; D call uncertain. The CDR3 loop spans 13 amino acids. With 3 bases removed from V and 7 bases from J, the gap between germline ends came to 10 bases. CDR3 residues: CASSLSYGQPQHF. In nucleotides, the CDR3 is TGTGCCAGCAGTTTGTCATACGGGCAGCCCCAGCATTTT.

V gene TRBV7-8 combines with J gene TRBJ1-1, with D perhaps TRBD1 (6 bases). Trimming cost V 7 bases and J 4 bases, with 13 bases left between them. Germline CDR1 is SGHVS and CDR2 is FQNEAQ. The CDR3 is 13 amino acids. The CDR3 region has the DNA TGTGCCAGCAACATACAGGGTTTCACTGAAGCTTTCTTT. It codes for CASNIQGFTEAFF.

This rearrangement joins TRBV10-2 to TRBJ2-3; TRBD1 matches at 9 bases. The CDR3 spans 14 residues. Germline V CDR1 and CDR2: WSHSY, SAAADI. V was clipped by 6 bases and J by 2 bases; unmatched bases: 3. The CDR3 coding sequence is TGCGCCAGCAGGGACAGGGGTTCCACAGATACGCAGTATTTT. This encodes CASRDRGSTDTQYF.

DNA for the CDR3: TGTGCCAGAAGCACCACACGGGGGACTAATGAAAAACTGTTTTTT. It codes for CARSTTRGTNEKLFF. This chain links TRBV5-3 with TRBJ1-4; D is perhaps TRBD1 (5 bases). TRBV5-3 is an ORF for which the function is uncertain. Trimming took 4 bases from V and 2 from J, leaving 12 bases between them. This CDR3 contains 15 residues.

J is TRBJ1-4 and V is TRBV15; 8 nucleotides agree with TRBD1. V was clipped by 5 bases and J by 6 bases; unmatched bases: 8. Germline values: CDR1 LNHNV, CDR2 YYDKDF (reference sequence). This CDR3 has 15 residues. CDR3 in amino acids: CATSGSGGVYEKLFF. CDR3 DNA: TGTGCCACCAGCGGATCAGGGGGCGTATATGAAAAACTGTTTTTT.

This clone has more than one count but fewer than ten. This chain connects TRBV4-2 to TRBJ2-5; 8 bases are a match to TRBD2. V shed 3 bases, J shed 5 bases, and the junction held 14 bases outside the gene matches. This CDR3 comprises 17 residues. Per the germline V gene, CDR1 is LGHNA and CDR2 is YNFKEQ. This CDR3 is CASSHSGGTSGGETQYF. The DNA for the CDR3 is TGTGCCAGCAGCCATTCTGGGGGCACTAGCGGCGGGGAGACCCAGTACTTC.

This sequence joins TRBV19 and TRBJ2-2, with 7 bases aligning to TRBD2. Trimming removed 0 bases from V and 0 bases from J; junction bases left unmatched: 10. Germline V gene data show CDR1 as LNHDA and CDR2 as SQIVND (reference sequence). The CDR3 loop spans 19 amino acids. The CDR3 spells CASSIDPQRLAPNTGELFF. CDR3 sequence (DNA): TGTGCCAGTAGTATAGATCCCCAGAGACTAGCACCGAACACCGGGGAGCTGTTTTTT.

This sequence joins TRBV10-3 and TRBJ1-2; 9 bases line up with TRBD1. Germline trimming cut 1 base from V and 6 bases from J; bases unmatched to any gene: 6. Germline lookup yields CDR1 ENHRY and CDR2 SYGVKD. The CDR3 spans 15 residues. This chain's CDR3 is CAISEFPQGANGYTF. The CDR3 nucleotides are TGTGCCATCAGTGAGTTTCCACAGGGGGCTAATGGCTACACCTTC.

The V call is TRBV27, the J call TRBJ1-5, with a tentative D call TRBD1 (5 bases). Germline CDR1 reads MNHEY; CDR2 reads SMNVEV (reference sequence). The germline V and J ends were trimmed by 5 bases and 4 bases, with 18 bases remaining between them. The CDR3 has 16 amino acids. The CDR3 sequence is CASSHRRTTENQPQHF. CDR3 DNA: TGTGCCAGCAGTCATCGGCGAACGACAGAAAATCAGCCCCAGCATTTT.

The gene calls are TRBV6-2 or TRBV6-3 and TRBJ2-2; D might be TRBD2 (7 bases). CDR3 length: 17 residues. Trimming removed 0 bases from V and 4 bases from J, with 15 bases in between. Germline V gene data show CDR1 as MNHEY and CDR2 as SVGEGT. CDR3 bases: TGTGCCAGCAGTTACTCGACCCCCGGGGGGCTCACCGGGGAGCTGTTTTTT. Translation: CASSYSTPGGLTGELFF.